Listed below are T cell receptor beta chains from one sample, sequenced in a study of shared clonotypes between healthy human individuals. The repertoire was sequenced with immunoSEQ multiplex PCR; TCRdb's copy has only in-frame clones and lacks some. The sample shows about 2.3 million clones, less than 95% of them seen only once. Sequenced material: naive CD4+ T cells from PBMCs. Source of these receptors: a man in his late teens or twenties in good health. Some clones in this sample may be carry-over from other donors' samples. The CDR3 runs from the conserved cysteine through the conserved F or W. The D gene is left open where the match is weak. Where a row states a size, it is once, few, many or the class of an expanded clone; other rows omit it.

>NA|TRBJ2-2|TRBV6-5|TRBD1
CASSGTGDTGELFF
TGTGCCAGTTCCGGGACAGGGGACACCGGGGAGCTGTTTTTT
>NA|TRBJ1-1|TRBV29-1|NA
CSVERTGINTEAFF
TGCAGCGTCGAGAGGACGGGGATTAACACTGAAGCTTTCTTT
>NA|TRBJ2-7|TRBV25-1|TRBD2
CASRTSGSYEQYF
TGTGCCAGCAGGACTAGCGGCTCCTACGAGCAGTACTTC
>NA|TRBJ2-1|TRBV5-8|TRBD1
CASSFLGTGYGDEQFF
TGTGCCAGCAGCTTCTTAGGGACAGGGTACGGGGATGAGCAGTTCTTC
>NA|TRBJ1-6|TRBV28|NA
CASRWGSSYNSPLHF
TGTGCCAGCAGGTGGGGGAGCTCCTATAATTCACCCCTCCACTTT
>NA|TRBJ2-7|TRBV5-1|TRBD2
CASSLAPYTAGGTYEQYF
TGCGCCAGCAGCTTGGCCCCGTACACAGCGGGAGGTACCTACGAGCAGTACTTC
>NA|TRBJ2-5|TRBV29-1|NA
CSAYSGEETQYF
TGCAGCGCCTATAGCGGAGAAGAGACCCAGTACTTC
>NA|TRBJ2-1|TRBV7-3|NA
CASSHQGPYNEQFF
TGTGCCAGCAGCCATCAAGGACCCTACAATGAGCAGTTCTTC
>NA|TRBJ2-7|TRBV7-8|NA
CASSRSYEQYF
TGTGCCAGCAGCCGTTCCTACGAGCAGTACTTC
>NA|TRBJ2-3|TRBV6-1|TRBD1
CASNQGQTSTDTQYF
TGTGCCAGCAATCAGGGACAGACTAGCACAGATACGCAGTATTTT
>NA|TRBJ1-4|TRBV18|NA
CASSPRQGGEKLFF
TGTGCCAGCTCACCACGCCAGGGAGGTGAAAAACTGTTTTTT
>NA|TRBJ2-5|TRBV6-4|NA
CASSVGGASGETQYF
TGTGCCAGCAGTGTTGGGGGAGCCTCCGGTGAGACCCAGTACTTC
>once|TRBJ2-7|TRBV11-2|TRBD2
CASSPLSSSGRFYEQYF
TGTGCCAGCAGCCCACTCTCCTCTAGCGGGAGGTTTTACGAGCAGTACTTC
>NA|TRBJ2-1|TRBV7-2|TRBD1
CASSLALDRGEQFF
TGTGCCAGCAGCTTAGCGCTTGACAGGGGTGAGCAGTTCTTC
>once|TRBJ2-7|TRBV6-6|TRBD2
CASSYSMTSGPYEQYF
TGTGCCAGCAGTTACTCGATGACTAGCGGGCCCTACGAGCAGTACTTC
>NA|TRBJ1-1|TRBV6-1|TRBD1
CASSVQTGTGVAFF
TGTGCCAGCAGTGTCCAAACCGGGACAGGTGTAGCTTTCTTT
>NA|TRBJ2-3|TRBV27|TRBD2
CASSAELAGGLTDTQYF
TGTGCCAGCAGTGCAGAGCTAGCGGGAGGCCTAACAGATACGCAGTATTTT
>NA|TRBJ1-5|TRBV2|NA
CASTWGNSNQPQHF
TGTGCCAGCACGTGGGGTAACTCCAATCAGCCCCAGCATTTT
>NA|TRBJ2-1|TRBV5-1|NA
CASYGIKDEQFF
TGCGCCAGCTACGGTATTAAGGATGAGCAGTTCTTC
>NA|TRBJ1-2|TRBV7-2|NA
CASSQARRYGYTF
TGTGCCAGCAGCCAGGCACGGCGCTATGGCTACACCTTC
>few|TRBJ1-2|TRBV11-2|TRBD1
CASSLDLGTGSGYTF
TGTGCCAGCAGCTTAGATCTCGGGACAGGCTCTGGCTACACCTTC
>NA|TRBJ2-4|TRBV11-2|TRBD1
CASSFAGQGNIQYF
TGTGCCAGCAGCTTCGCGGGACAGGGGAACATTCAGTACTTC